This T cell receptor (beta chain) came from a study of response to subunit inactivated influenza vaccine. This clonotype was detected only a few times. Between the trimmed V and J ends, which lost 5 bases and 10 bases, there was a span of 17 bases. This CDR3 is 13 amino acids long. MiXCR, applied by TCRdb to the RT-PCR reads, yields one record per CDR3 protein. This table holds about 520,000 distinct CDR3 sequences, 25% found once. The input for sequencing was CD4+ T cells sorted from PBMCs, taken approximately 5 days after vaccination. The clonotype comes from a man aged 50 to 60 who received an inactivated influenza vaccine. The gene calls are TRBV12-3 or TRBV12-4 and TRBJ1-1; D perhaps matches TRBD1 (6 bases). The CDR3 bases are TGTGCCAGCAGTCCCAGCGGGGGGCGCGGAGCTTTCTTT. This codes for CASSPSGGRGAFF.